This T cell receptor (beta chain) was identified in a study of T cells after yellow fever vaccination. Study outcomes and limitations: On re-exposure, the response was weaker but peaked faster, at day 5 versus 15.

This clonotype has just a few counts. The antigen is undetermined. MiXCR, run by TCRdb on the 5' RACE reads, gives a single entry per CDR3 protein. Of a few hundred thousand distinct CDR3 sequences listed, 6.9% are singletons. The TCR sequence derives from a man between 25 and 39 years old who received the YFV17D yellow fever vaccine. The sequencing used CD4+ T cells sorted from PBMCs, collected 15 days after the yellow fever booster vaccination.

The CDR3 nucleotides read TGTGCCAGCTCACCACAAAACACAGGGTTCTACAATGAGCAGTTCTTC. Translating it yields CASSPQNTGFYNEQFF. V usage is TRBV18 and J usage is TRBJ2-1, with D maybe TRBD1 (6 bases). V lost 1 base to trimming and J lost 3 bases, with 13 bases between them. CDR1 is KGHSH, CDR2 LQKENI, per germline. This CDR3 spans 16 amino acids. The full variable domain, rest sourced from reference TRBV18 and TRBJ2-1, is NAGVMQNPRHLVRRRGQEARLRCSPMKGHSHVYWYRQLPEEGLKFMVYLQKENIIDESGMPKERFSAEFPKEGPSILRIQQVVRGDSAAYFCASSPQNTGFYNEQFFGPGTRLTVL.